This TCR beta chain was sequenced during a study of post-analysis software for immune sequencing data. TCR beta cDNA libraries included unique molecular identifiers. Via MiXCR, TCRdb re-called the PCR reads, giving one row per CDR3 protein. The sample holds roughly 170,000 distinct CDR3 sequences, about 32% seen once. With respect to this clonotype: Its antigen is as yet unknown.

Overall study results and limits: Comparison of patients with controls showed five TRBV segments more frequent in patients, TRBV5-6, TRBV5-1 and TRBV20-1 among them.

The CDR3 consists of 15 residues. Trimming removed 11 bases from V and 1 base from J, with 17 bases in between. Per the germline V gene, CDR1 is ENHRY and CDR2 is SYGVKD. Sequenced material: blood. The TCR sequence derives from a girl under 18 with multiple sclerosis. The J gene is TRBJ2-2, the V gene TRBV10-3; a possible D gene is TRBD2 (5 bases). The DNA of the CDR3 is TGTGCCGTCCCGAGGACCAGCGGGAACACCGGGGAGCTGTTTTTT. It specifies CAVPRTSGNTGELFF.